These T cell receptor beta chains were read from a single sample in a study of T cells in localized non-small cell lung cancer. The data were produced by immunoSEQ multiplex PCR, yet TCRdb's version contains in-frame clones alone and is incomplete. Counted here are about 1,400 clones, just under 20% occurring once; the ten biggest clones make up over 11%. The starting material was normal lung tissue next to the tumor, obtained before any cancer treatment. All receptors come from a woman between 40 and 69 years old with stage II lung adenocarcinoma. Each CDR3 is given with its conserved first and last residue. A D gene is named only where the DNA matches it firmly. Size tells how often a clone was seen (once, few, many) or the class of an expanded clone, and some rows leave it out.

j_call clone_size v_call d_call cdr3_aa cdr3_nt
TRBJ2-3 few TRBV28 . CASISEGKDTQYF TGTGCCAGCATATCGGAGGGGAAGGATACGCAGTATTTT
TRBJ2-3 . TRBV28 . CASSLAQGINTQYF TGTGCCAGCAGTTTGGCTCAGGGGATAAATACGCAGTATTTT
TRBJ2-2 . TRBV18 . CASSQRANSLTGELFF TGTGCCAGCTCGCAACGAGCAAACTCCCTGACCGGGGAGCTGTTTTTT
TRBJ1-1 large TRBV11-3 TRBD1 CASSLGGQGPEAFF TGTGCCAGCAGCTTAGGAGGACAGGGCCCTGAAGCTTTCTTT
TRBJ1-4 few TRBV6-8 TRBD1 CASSRTGSNEKLFF TGTGCCAGCAGCCGGACAGGGTCTAATGAAAAACTGTTTTTT
TRBJ2-5 . TRBV9 . CASSVDSWDGKGTQYF TGTGCCAGCAGCGTAGACTCGTGGGACGGCAAGGGGACCCAGTACTTC
TRBJ1-3 . TRBV5-1 . CASSLVGGGYTIYF TGCGCCAGCAGCTTGGTTGGGGGAGGATACACCATATATTTT
TRBJ1-6 . TRBV5-1 TRBD1 CASSLQGPYNSPLHF TGCGCCAGCAGTTTACAGGGGCCCTATAATTCACCCCTCCACTTT
TRBJ2-2 . TRBV5-1 . CASSLMASRGTGELFF TGCGCCAGCAGCTTGATGGCCTCTCGCGGCACCGGGGAGCTGTTTTTT
TRBJ2-2 . TRBV11-3 TRBD2 CASSSSRLAGTGELFF TGTGCCAGCAGCTCCAGTCGGCTAGCGGGAACCGGGGAGCTGTTTTTT
TRBJ2-2 large TRBV19 . CASTDANTGELFF TGTGCCAGTACGGACGCGAACACCGGGGAGCTGTTTTTT
TRBJ2-6 . TRBV23-1 . CASSRGGRNFSGANVLTF TGCGCCAGCAGTAGGGGGGGCAGGAATTTCTCTGGGGCCAACGTCCTGACTTTC
TRBJ1-2 . TRBV19 . CASSIGSVGNYGYTF TGTGCCAGTAGTATCGGATCAGTCGGAAACTATGGCTACACCTTC
TRBJ2-5 . TRBV18 . CASSSGGQGQETQYF TGTGCCAGCTCATCCGGAGGGCAGGGACAAGAGACCCAGTACTTC
TRBJ2-2 few TRBV11-3 TRBD1 CASSPDRAATGELFF TGTGCCAGCAGCCCGGACAGGGCGGCCACCGGGGAGCTGTTTTTT
TRBJ2-1 few TRBV6-8 . CAIDDIGSYNEQFF TGTGCCATTGACGACATTGGCTCCTACAATGAGCAGTTCTTC
TRBJ1-2 few TRBV4-1 TRBD1 CASSQEGRGGFYGYTF TGCGCCAGCAGTCAAGAAGGCAGGGGGGGTTTCTATGGCTACACCTTC
TRBJ1-1 large TRBV19 . CASIGPENTEAFF TGTGCCAGTATAGGACCCGAAAACACTGAAGCTTTCTTT
TRBJ2-7 . TRBV28 . CASSPQGFNEQYF TGTGCCAGCAGCCCCCAGGGGTTCAACGAGCAGTACTTC
TRBJ2-7 . TRBV7-6 TRBD2 CASSFRGGAVYEQYF TGTGCCAGCAGCTTTCGCGGGGGGGCAGTCTACGAGCAGTACTTC
TRBJ2-5 . TRBV29-1 . CSVTRTALRETQYF TGCAGCGTTACTAGGACAGCGTTAAGAGAGACCCAGTACTTC
TRBJ2-1 medium-sized TRBV11-3 . CASTPGNSYNEQFF TGTGCCAGCACCCCGGGTAACTCCTACAATGAGCAGTTCTTC
TRBJ2-2 once TRBV5-1 . CATRESLADGGELFF TGCGCCACCCGGGAAAGTTTGGCGGATGGCGGGGAGCTGTTTTTT
TRBJ2-1 . TRBV5-1 TRBD1 CASSLDGQGTEQFF TGCGCCAGCAGCCTAGATGGACAGGGGACTGAGCAGTTCTTC
TRBJ1-4 . TRBV6-8 . CASSNGRGEKLFF TGTGCCAGCAGTAACGGGCGGGGCGAAAAACTGTTTTTT
TRBJ1-3 . TRBV11-3 . CASSLVLGASRGNTIYF TGTGCCAGCAGCTTAGTATTGGGGGCCTCGAGAGGAAACACCATATATTTT
TRBJ1-6 few TRBV9 TRBD1 CASSVEGTGGNSPLHF TGTGCCAGCAGCGTAGAGGGGACAGGGGGGAATTCACCCCTCCACTTT
TRBJ2-5 . TRBV14 TRBD2 CASSPRLAGQETQYF TGTGCCAGCAGCCCCCGACTAGCGGGGCAAGAGACCCAGTACTTC
TRBJ1-5 large TRBV15 TRBD1 CATSRETGGIHQPQHF TGTGCCACCAGCAGAGAGACAGGGGGCATCCATCAGCCCCAGCATTTT
TRBJ2-2 . TRBV5-1 . CASSSPRDTGELFF TGCGCCAGCAGCTCGCCCCGGGATACCGGGGAGCTGTTTTTT
TRBJ1-6 . TRBV19 TRBD1 CASSIGTGFNSPLHF TGTGCCAGTAGTATAGGGACAGGGTTCAATTCACCCCTCCACTTT
TRBJ2-2 medium-sized TRBV6-8 . CASRPTRLTRTAGELFF TGTGCCAGCAGGCCAACCCGCCTGACTAGGACGGCCGGGGAGCTGTTTTTT
TRBJ2-7 . TRBV28 . CASTPGPGIYEQYF TGTGCCAGCACCCCAGGGCCAGGAATCTACGAGCAGTACTTC
TRBJ2-7 . TRBV19 . CASSTSTRGEQYF TGTGCCAGTAGTACGTCCACACGGGGCGAGCAGTACTTC
TRBJ1-3 . TRBV6-7 . CASSLSGIGNTIYF TGTGCCAGCAGTTTGTCAGGGATTGGAAACACCATATATTTT
TRBJ1-3 . TRBV11-3 . CASSLSPRASGNTIYF TGTGCCAGCAGCTTATCCCCGCGTGCCTCTGGAAACACCATATATTTT
TRBJ1-1 few TRBV12-5 TRBD1 CASNLGGDRNTEAFF TGTGCCAGCAACTTAGGGGGCGATAGGAACACTGAAGCTTTCTTT
TRBJ2-1 large TRBV4-1 . CASSQVSGVLSYNEQFF TGCGCCAGCAGCCAAGTGTCAGGGGTCCTCTCCTACAATGAGCAGTTCTTC
TRBJ1-4 . TRBV11-3 TRBD1 CASSRGQVGEKLFF TGTGCCAGCAGCAGAGGACAGGTGGGGGAAAAACTGTTTTTT
TRBJ2-7 medium-sized TRBV11-3 . CASSLENRGSYEQYF TGTGCCAGCAGCTTAGAGAATCGGGGTTCCTACGAGCAGTACTTC
TRBJ1-5 . TRBV28 TRBD1 CASQGQFNQPQHF TGTGCCAGCCAGGGACAGTTCAATCAGCCCCAGCATTTT
TRBJ2-3 . TRBV19 TRBD2 CASSTSGGDTQYF TGTGCCAGTAGTACTAGCGGGGGAGATACGCAGTATTTT
TRBJ2-2 medium-sized TRBV12-5 . CAPSRLGTGELFF TGTGCCCCCTCAAGACTGGGCACCGGGGAGCTGTTTTTT
TRBJ1-6 . TRBV9 . CASSVTGFSNSPLHF TGTGCCAGCAGCGTAACCGGGTTTAGTAATTCACCCCTCCACTTT
TRBJ2-1 few TRBV28 TRBD1 CASRTGDYNEQFF TGTGCCAGCCGGACAGGCGACTACAATGAGCAGTTCTTC
TRBJ1-5 . TRBV2 . CASSGRVEGGGNQPQHF TGTGCCAGCAGCGGGAGGGTTGAAGGAGGAGGGAATCAGCCCCAGCATTTT
TRBJ1-1 once TRBV10-2 . CASSESAGQMNTEAFF TGCGCCAGCAGTGAGTCTGCGGGACAAATGAACACTGAAGCTTTCTTT
TRBJ2-2 few TRBV11-3 . CASSKPGSNTGELFF TGTGCCAGCAGCAAGCCCGGGTCGAACACCGGGGAGCTGTTTTTT
TRBJ1-2 . TRBV6-8 . CASSRGTMYGYTF TGTGCCAGCAGTCGCGGGACAATGTATGGCTACACCTTC
TRBJ1-1 . TRBV23-1 . CASSQSHRNTEAFF TGCGCCAGCAGCCAAAGTCACAGGAACACTGAAGCTTTCTTT
TRBJ1-6 . TRBV11-3 . CASSPSPQGNRSPLHF TGTGCCAGCAGCCCCAGCCCGCAGGGAAACCGCTCACCCCTCCACTTT
TRBJ2-2 . TRBV28 . CASLTGNTGELFF TGTGCCAGCCTGACAGGGAACACCGGGGAGCTGTTTTTT
TRBJ1-2 . TRBV7-1 . CAINAGQGYGYTF TGTGCCATCAATGCTGGGCAGGGTTATGGCTACACCTTC
TRBJ2-1 . TRBV6-8 . CASSYSTGEQFF TGTGCCAGCAGTTACTCGACGGGTGAGCAGTTCTTC
TRBJ2-1 . TRBV15 . CATSSPQTGYNEQFF TGTGCCACCAGCAGCCCCCAGACAGGCTACAATGAGCAGTTCTTC